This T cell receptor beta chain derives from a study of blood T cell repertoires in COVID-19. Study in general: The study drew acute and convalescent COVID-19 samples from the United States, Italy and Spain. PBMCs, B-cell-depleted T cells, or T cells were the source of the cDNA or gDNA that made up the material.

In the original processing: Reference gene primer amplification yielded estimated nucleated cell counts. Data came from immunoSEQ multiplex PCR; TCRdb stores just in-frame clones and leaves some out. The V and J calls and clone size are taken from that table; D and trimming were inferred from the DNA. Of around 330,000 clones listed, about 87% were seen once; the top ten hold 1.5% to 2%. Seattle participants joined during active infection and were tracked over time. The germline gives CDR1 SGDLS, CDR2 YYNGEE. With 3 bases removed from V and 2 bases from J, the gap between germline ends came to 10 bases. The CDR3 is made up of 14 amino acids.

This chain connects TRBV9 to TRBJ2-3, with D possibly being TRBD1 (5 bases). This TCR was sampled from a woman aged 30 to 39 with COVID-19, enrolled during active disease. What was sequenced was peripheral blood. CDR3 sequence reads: CASSARQITDTQYF. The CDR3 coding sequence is TGTGCCAGCAGCGCCCGACAGATCACAGATACGCAGTATTTT.